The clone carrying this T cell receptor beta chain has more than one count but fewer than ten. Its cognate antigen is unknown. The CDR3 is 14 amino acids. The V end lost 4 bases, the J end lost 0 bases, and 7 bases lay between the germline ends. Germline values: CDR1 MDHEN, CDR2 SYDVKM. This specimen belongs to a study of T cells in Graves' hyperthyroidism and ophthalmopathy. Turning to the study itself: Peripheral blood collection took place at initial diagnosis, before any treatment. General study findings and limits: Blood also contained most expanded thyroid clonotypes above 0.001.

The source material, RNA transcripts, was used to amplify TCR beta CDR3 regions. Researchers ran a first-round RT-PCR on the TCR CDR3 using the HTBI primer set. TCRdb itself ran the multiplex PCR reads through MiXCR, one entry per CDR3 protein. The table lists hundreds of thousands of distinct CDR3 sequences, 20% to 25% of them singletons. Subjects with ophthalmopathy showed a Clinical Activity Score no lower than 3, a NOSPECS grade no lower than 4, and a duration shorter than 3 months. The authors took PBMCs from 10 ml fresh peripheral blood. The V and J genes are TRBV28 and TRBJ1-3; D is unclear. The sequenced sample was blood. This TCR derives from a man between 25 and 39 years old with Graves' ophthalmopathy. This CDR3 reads CASSSVGSGNTIYF. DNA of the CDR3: TGTGCCAGCAGTTCGGTAGGCTCTGGAAACACCATATATTTT.